One and the same sample provided the 26 T cell receptor beta chains below, sequenced in a study of beta chain features in type 1 diabetes. For these receptors, no antigen is known. General observations from the study: Among patients with Type 1 diabetes, TCRB CDR3s were moderately but significantly shorter in every one of the four CD4+ subsets.

The isolated RNA, all of it, was reverse transcribed, so expressed TCRB transcripts were what got sequenced. Generated by immunoSEQ multiplex PCR, the TCRdb table keeps only in-frame clones and is missing some. Of roughly 100,000 clones detected, about 26% appear once; the ten largest clones hold 0.5% to 0.6%. The sample consisted of central memory CD4+ T cells from blood. All receptors derive from a woman aged 18-29 years with type 1 diabetes.

The J gene is TRBJ2-3, the V gene TRBV5-4, with D possibly matching TRBD2 (5 bases). Germline-derived CDR1 and CDR2 are SGHNT and YYREEE (reference sequence). This CDR3 comprises 17 residues. Trimming removed 1 base at V and 0 bases at J, with 15 bases between. The DNA of the CDR3 is TGTGCCAGCAGCTTGTTGTTACTAGGCGGGAGCACAGATACGCAGTATTTT. Its protein product is CASSLLLLGGSTDTQYF.

The J gene is TRBJ2-2, the V gene TRBV28; D not resolved. Trimming cost V 11 bases and J 0 bases, with 13 bases left between them. The CDR3 sequence is 14 residues long. Germline V gene data show CDR1 as MDHEN and CDR2 as SYDVKM. The CDR3: CAVTATPNTGELFF. The DNA of the CDR3 is TGTGCCGTCACAGCAACACCGAACACCGGGGAGCTGTTTTTT.

This clone occurred a few times. The chain combines TRBV5-4 with TRBJ1-3; the match to TRBD1 covers 7 bases. Germline trimming cut 1 base from V and 6 bases from J; bases unmatched to any gene: 4. CDR1 is SGHNT and CDR2 is YYREEE in the germline V gene (reference sequence). CDR3 length equals 14 residues. CDR3 sequence (DNA): TGTGCCAGCAGCTTGAGGGGGCCCGCAAACACCATATATTTT. This sequence encodes CASSLRGPANTIYF.

Only a few counts were recorded for this clone. The chain joins TRBV30 to TRBJ2-4, with TRBD1 matching 10 bases. Germline V gene data show CDR1 as GTSNPN and CDR2 as SVGIG (reference sequence). After removal of 3 bases from V and 8 bases from J, the junction contained 13 bases not matched to a gene. This CDR3 region has 16 residues. This chain's CDR3 is CAWSAGQPGQGYIQYF. DNA for the CDR3: TGTGCCTGGAGCGCGGGGCAACCGGGACAGGGGTACATTCAGTACTTC. The full variable domain, with the rest looked up from reference TRBV30 and TRBJ2-4, is SQTIHQWPATLVQPVGSPLSLECTVEGTSNPNLYWYRQAAGRGLQLLFYSVGIGQISSEVPQNLSASRPQDRQFILSSKKLLLSDSGFYLCAWSAGQPGQGYIQYFGAGTRLSVL.

This clone appeared many times. The chain carries TRBV28 and TRBJ2-1; 7 bases align to TRBD2. The CDR3 is 15 amino acids. Germline V lookup: CDR1 MDHEN, CDR2 SYDVKM. The trim removed 4 bases at V and 5 bases at J, leaving 8 bases unmatched. The CDR3 region is CASSSSGAQNNEQFF. The CDR3 bases are TGTGCCAGCAGTTCGAGCGGGGCGCAGAACAATGAGCAGTTCTTC. Using reference TRBV28 and TRBJ2-1 for the parts outside the CDR3, the full variable domain is DVKVTQSSRYLVKRTGEKVFLECVQDMDHENMFWYRQDPGLGLRLIYFSYDVKMKEKGDIPEGYSVSREKKERFSLILESASTNQTSMYLCASSSSGAQNNEQFFGPGTRLTVL.

This clone has only a few counts. The chain links TRBV5-1 to TRBJ2-1; 7 bases are a match to TRBD2. The germline V gene encodes CDR1 SGHRS and CDR2 YFSETQ. The CDR3 is 15 amino acids. With V trimmed by 4 bases and J by 7 bases, 11 bases remained unmatched. The DNA of the CDR3 is TGCGCCAGCAGCCCTATGGTACCTAGCGGTAATGAGCAGTTCTTC. Translating gives CASSPMVPSGNEQFF. Filled out from reference TRBV5-1 and TRBJ2-1, the complete variable domain reads KAGVTQTPRYLIKTRGQQVTLSCSPISGHRSVSWYQQTPGQGLQFLFEYFSETQRNKGNFPGRFSGRQFSNSRSEMNVSTLELGDSALYLCASSPMVPSGNEQFFGPGTRLTVL.

A few counts support this clone. The chain links TRBV10-3 to TRBJ1-2; tentative D call: TRBD1 (6 bases). The V end was cut by 4 bases, the J end by 3 bases, with 9 bases between. Germline V gene sequence: CDR1 ENHRY, CDR2 SYGVKD. This CDR3 spans 13 amino acids. The CDR3 DNA is TGTGCCATCAGTGCCAACAGGGACTATGGCTACACCTTC. Translation: CAISANRDYGYTF.

Here the CDR3 DNA reads TGTGCTAGTGGTTTGGTAGGGGGGGGGAGCTCCTACAATGAGCAGTTCTTC. Its translation: CASGLVGGGSSYNEQFF. The rearrangement uses TRBV12-5 and TRBJ2-1, with D tentatively TRBD2 (7 bases). The germline V gene has CDR1 LGHNT and CDR2 FRNRAP. Trimming removed 0 bases from V and 0 bases from J, with 12 bases in between. This CDR3 has 17 residues.

The rearrangement joins TRBV19 to TRBJ1-5; D not certain. The germline CDR1 and CDR2 sequences are LNHDA and SQIVND (reference sequence). The V end was cut by 4 bases, the J end by 6 bases, with 10 bases between. The CDR3 length is 13 residues. This CDR3 reads CASSTASLQPQHF. CDR3 DNA: TGTGCCAGTAGTACCGCTTCACTTCAGCCCCAGCATTTT. The entire variable domain, with the rest obtained from reference TRBV19 and TRBJ1-5, is as follows: DGGITQSPKYLFRKEGQNVTLSCEQNLNHDAMYWYRQDPGQGLRLIYYSQIVNDFQKGDIAEGYSVSREKKESFPLTVTSAQKNPTAFYLCASSTASLQPQHFGDGTRLSIL.

The V gene is TRBV5-1, the J gene TRBJ2-7, with TRBD2 as a possible D gene (6 bases). V lost 4 bases and J 3 bases, leaving 17 bases between the germline ends. Germline V CDR1 and CDR2: SGHRS, YFSETQ. This CDR3 spans 15 amino acids. The CDR3 sequence: CASSRPPGGDYEQYF. In DNA, the CDR3 is TGCGCCAGCAGCCGCCCGCCCGGGGGAGACTACGAGCAGTACTTC.

The count of this clone is one. This chain links TRBV19 with TRBJ1-5, with 9 positions matching TRBD1. The junction had 4 bases not matched to a gene; V was cut back by 4 bases and J by 6 bases. The germline V gene encodes CDR1 LNHDA and CDR2 SQIVND (reference sequence). CDR3 length equals 14 residues. The CDR3 DNA is TGTGCCAGTAGTAAGGGACAGGGAACTCAGCCCCAGCATTTT. Translated, it gives CASSKGQGTQPQHF.

The chain couples TRBV2 to TRBJ2-3; no clear D gene. Germline CDR1 SNHLY, CDR2 FYNNEI. Trimming stripped 7 bases from V and 3 bases from J, with 11 bases between. CDR3 size: 13 residues. Here the CDR3 reads CASNQATTDTQYF. In DNA form, the CDR3 reads TGTGCCAGCAACCAGGCGACAACAGATACGCAGTATTTT.

The chain has TRBV29-1 and TRBJ1-1, with a weak D call TRBD1 (6 bases). Germline V gene lookup returns CDR1 SQVTM and CDR2 ANQGSEA. The ends were cut back, 4 bases at V and 4 bases at J, with 16 bases in the middle. The CDR3 is 14 residues long. The CDR3 DNA reads as TGCAGCGTTGCGCGTGAGACAGGTGGCACTGAAGCTTTCTTT. This sequence encodes CSVARETGGTEAFF.

Regarding this clone: Other nucleotide sequences in the sample specify the same CDR3. V and J are TRBV5-4 and TRBJ2-3; perhaps TRBD1 as D (6 bases). Per germline, CDR1 SGHNT and CDR2 YYREEE (reference sequence). The V end was cut by 3 bases, the J end by 0 bases, with 8 bases between. This CDR3 contains 14 residues. The CDR3 reads CASSSQGSTDTQYF. CDR3 sequence (DNA): TGTGCCAGCAGCTCGCAGGGGAGCACAGATACGCAGTATTTT.

The table lists this clone with a few counts. The chain employs TRBV5-1 and TRBJ2-5, with 10 positions matching TRBD2. The CDR3 runs to 14 residues. V lost 4 bases to trimming and J lost 2 bases; unmatched junction nucleotides: 2. Germline values: CDR1 SGHRS, CDR2 YFSETQ. Written as DNA, the CDR3 is TGCGCCAGCAGCCTTAGCGGGGGGCAAGAGACCCAGTACTTC. It is translated as CASSLSGGQETQYF.

In its sample, this clone was seen a few times. The chain links TRBV7-9 to TRBJ1-5; TRBD1 aligns across 9 bases. The CDR3 runs 13 residues. CDR1 is SEHNR and CDR2 is FQNEAQ in the germline V gene (reference sequence). V shed 5 bases, J shed 6 bases, and the junction held 2 bases outside the gene matches. The CDR3 region is CASSRDRVQPQHF. In DNA form, the CDR3 reads TGTGCCAGCAGCCGGGACAGGGTTCAGCCCCAGCATTTT.

This clone appeared a few times. The chain recombines TRBV2 with TRBJ2-5; 8 bases map to TRBD2. The J call may not be correct, given that the DNA end is closer to TRBJ2-7. The CDR3 is 12 amino acids. The germline V gene has CDR1 SNHLY and CDR2 FYNNEI. The CDR3 DNA is TGTGCCGGACGTCGGGAGGGGCGCGAGCAGTACTTC. Protein sequence: CAGRREGREQYF.

The chain links TRBV19 to TRBJ1-2; D perhaps matches TRBD1 (5 bases). CDR1 LNHDA and CDR2 SQIVND come from the germline V gene (reference sequence). This CDR3 is built from 14 residues. Trimming cost V 2 bases and J 5 bases, with 12 bases left between them. In DNA, the CDR3 is TGTGCCAGTAGTATACCTGGGACTGAGTATGGCTACACCTTC. Its protein product is CASSIPGTEYGYTF.

The gene calls are TRBV5-6 and TRBJ2-5, with 8 positions matching TRBD1. The germline CDR1 and CDR2 sequences are SGHDT and YYEEEE. With 4 bases clipped from V and 2 bases from J, the junction kept 7 bases outside the gene matches. This CDR3 comprises 15 residues. The CDR3 DNA reads TGTGCCAGCAGCGGGACAGGAGATAGACAAGAGACCCAGTACTTC. This sequence encodes CASSGTGDRQETQYF.

The chain carries TRBV19 and TRBJ2-1; 12 bases map to TRBD2. The CDR3 has 15 residues. J lost 8 bases, V lost 9 bases, and 11 bases had no gene match. The germline gives CDR1 LNHDA, CDR2 SQIVND (reference sequence). The CDR3 nucleotides are TGTGCCAGCAGAGACCTAGCGGGAGGGGTGGATGAGCAGTTCTTC. It encodes CASRDLAGGVDEQFF. The entire variable domain, with the rest obtained from reference TRBV19 and TRBJ2-1, is as follows: DGGITQSPKYLFRKEGQNVTLSCEQNLNHDAMYWYRQDPGQGLRLIYYSQIVNDFQKGDIAEGYSVSREKKESFPLTVTSAQKNPTAFYLCASRDLAGGVDEQFFGPGTRLTVL.

This chain uses TRBV28 with TRBJ2-3, with D perhaps TRBD1 (7 bases). Trimming stripped 0 bases from V and 2 bases from J, with 12 bases between. CDR3 length equals 16 residues. The germline V gene encodes CDR1 MDHEN and CDR2 SYDVKM. The CDR3, as DNA: TGTGCCAGCAGTTTATGGGCAGGGGGGTCCACAGATACGCAGTATTTT. Amino acid sequence: CASSLWAGGSTDTQYF.

This clone appeared a few times. The chain has TRBV4-2 and TRBJ2-5; TRBD2 matches 9 bases. CDR3 length equals 15 residues. The V segment lost 2 bases and the J segment 2 bases; nucleotides outside the gene matches: 3. Germline V gene lookup returns CDR1 LGHNA and CDR2 YNFKEQ. CDR3 sequence (DNA): TGTGCCAGCAGCCAATCGCTAGCGGGACAAGAGACCCAGTACTTC. This codes for CASSQSLAGQETQYF.

This clone was observed once. V is TRBV18 and J is TRBJ2-7; no definite D call. Germline V gene lookup returns CDR1 KGHSH and CDR2 LQKENI. This CDR3 region has 13 residues. V shed 6 bases and J shed 2 bases, with 11 bases lying between them. The CDR3 here is CASSPGPTYEQYF. The CDR3 DNA is TGTGCCAGCTCCCCGGGTCCAACCTACGAGCAGTACTTC.

There are a few counts of this clone. This CDR3 is also generated by other DNA sequences in the sample. The rearrangement joins TRBV6-6 to TRBJ2-5; 14 nucleotides match TRBD2. In germline, CDR1 is MNHNY, CDR2 SVGAGI (reference sequence). J was trimmed by 5 bases and V by 6 bases; bases with no gene match: 8. The length of the CDR3 is 16 residues. CDR3 bases: TGTGCCAGCAGCCGACCGACTAGCGGGAGGGCGGAGACCCAGTACTTC. Translated: CASSRPTSGRAETQYF.

The chain joins TRBV5-1 to TRBJ2-7; 7 bases agree with TRBD1. After removal of 5 bases from V and 0 bases from J, the junction contained 5 bases not matched to a gene. CDR1 and CDR2 from the germline V gene are SGHRS and YFSETQ. The CDR3 has 14 residues. The CDR3 nucleotides are TGCGCCAGCAGAACCGGGACAGCCTCCTACGAGCAGTACTTC. This gives the protein CASRTGTASYEQYF.

The rearrangement links TRBV9 to TRBJ2-3; a weak D match, TRBD1 (6 bases). The CDR3 is made up of 16 amino acids. Deletions cut 4 bases from V and 1 base from J, with 16 bases between. The V gene's germline CDR1 is SGDLS and CDR2 YYNGEE. For the CDR3, the DNA is TGTGCCAGCAGCCCTCTAGGGGGAAGGGGCACAGATACGCAGTATTTT. As protein: CASSPLGGRGTDTQYF. The full variable domain, completed using reference TRBV9 and TRBJ2-3, is DSGVTQTPKHLITATGQRVTLRCSPRSGDLSVYWYQQSLDQGLQFLIQYYNGEERAKGNILERFSAQQFPDLHSELNLSSLELGDSALYFCASSPLGGRGTDTQYFGPGTRLTVL.